A single sample is the source of the 10 T cell receptor beta chains below, sequenced in a study of blood T cell repertoires in COVID-19 (dated by TCRdb to the early 2020s). The library was made by the immunoSEQ multiplex PCR assay. TCRdb's version of the immuneACCESS table is confined to in-frame rearrangements and falls short of the full clone set. An unresolved V gene accounts for under half of the shortfall where checked; the remainder is of unknown origin. The sample data list 75,000 or so clones, and roughly four fifths of these were observed just once. The top ten clones comprise more than 9% of the sample. Specimen: peripheral blood. These receptors originate from a man in his sixties with acute or convalescent COVID-19.

The rearrangement uses TRBV5-1 and TRBJ2-2, with 8 positions matching TRBD2. The CDR3 is 16 residues long. The ends lost 5 bases at V and 5 bases at J; junction bases unmatched: 11. Germline V lookup: CDR1 SGHRS, CDR2 YFSETQ. The CDR3 reads CASSLPPAGETGELFF. As DNA, the CDR3 is TGCGCCAGCAGTTTGCCCCCAGCGGGAGAGACCGGGGAGCTGTTTTTT.

This chain uses TRBV18 with TRBJ2-1; perhaps TRBD2 as D (6 bases). There are 15 residues in the CDR3. The V and J ends lost 1 base and 4 bases respectively, with 11 bases between them. Germline V gives CDR1 KGHSH, CDR2 LQKENI. The DNA for the CDR3 is TGTGCCAGCTCACCACTACGGGGGTCGTACAATGAGCAGTTCTTC. As protein: CASSPLRGSYNEQFF.

The V call is TRBV7-6, the J call TRBJ2-2, with 7 positions matching TRBD1. The germline V gene encodes CDR1 SGHVS and CDR2 FNYEAQ. This CDR3 comprises 16 residues. Trimming took 5 bases from V and 4 from J; bases not matched to a gene: 10. In nucleotides, the CDR3 is TGTGCCAGCAGCATGACCGCGGACAGGCGCACCGGGGAGCTGTTTTTT. Translating it yields CASSMTADRRTGELFF.

The rearrangement links TRBV9 to TRBJ1-4, with no clear D. Germline loops: CDR1 SGDLS, CDR2 YYNGEE. Between the trimmed V and J ends, which lost 0 bases and 14 bases, there was a span of 17 bases. This CDR3 is built from 14 residues. The CDR3 DNA sequence: TGTGCCAGCAGCGTAGGCCCAGACCTAGGCCGGCTGTTTTTT. This sequence encodes CASSVGPDLGRLFF.

The rearrangement uses TRBV7-2 and TRBJ1-1; D might be TRBD1 (5 bases). This CDR3 contains 14 residues. Germline V lookup: CDR1 SGHTA, CDR2 FQGNSA. The germline V and J ends were trimmed by 3 bases and 4 bases, with 12 bases remaining between them. The CDR3 nucleotides read TGTGCCAGCAGCTTGGCGGTTCAGGGCACTGAAGCTTTCTTT. Translating it yields CASSLAVQGTEAFF.

This clone has just a few counts. The rearrangement joins TRBV7-2 to TRBJ1-1, with no clear D. The V gene lost 5 bases and the J gene lost 2 bases, with 12 bases spanning the gap. The CDR3 sequence is 14 residues long. Germline V lookup: CDR1 SGHTA, CDR2 FQGNSA. In nucleotides, the CDR3 is TGTGCCAGCAGCGAAGACAACCGAAACACTGAAGCTTTCTTT. Amino acid sequence: CASSEDNRNTEAFF. The variable domain in full, completed from reference TRBV7-2 and TRBJ1-1, reads GAGVSQSPSNKVTEKGKDVELRCDPISGHTALYWYRQSLGQGLEFLIYFQGNSAPDKSGLPSDRFSAERTGGSVSTLTIQRTQQEDSAVYLCASSEDNRNTEAFFGQGTRLTVV.

This clone was seen a single time. This sequence joins TRBV4-3 and TRBJ2-7; the D is unclear. Trimming cost V 0 bases and J 0 bases, with 6 bases left between them. The CDR3 has 14 residues. The germline CDR1 and CDR2 sequences are LGHNA and YSLEER. The CDR3 region is CASSQDAISYEQYF. The CDR3, as DNA: TGCGCCAGCAGCCAAGACGCTATCTCCTACGAGCAGTACTTC.

The chain joins TRBV27 to TRBJ2-1; 8 nucleotides align to TRBD2. The germline V gene encodes CDR1 MNHEY and CDR2 SMNVEV (reference sequence). The CDR3 sequence is 15 residues long. With V trimmed by 6 bases and J by 0 bases, 4 bases remained unmatched. The CDR3 DNA reads as TGTGCCAGCAGCCTAGCGGGCCACTCCTACAATGAGCAGTTCTTC. Protein product: CASSLAGHSYNEQFF.

The rearrangement links TRBV18 to TRBJ1-5; no clear D gene. Germline V gene data show CDR1 as KGHSH and CDR2 as LQKENI. There are 16 residues in the CDR3. Trimming removed 3 bases at V and 7 bases at J, with 19 bases between. The CDR3 DNA follows: TGTGCCAGCTCACCGTCGCTGCGGTCGGATGGGCAGCCCCAGCATTTT. It is translated as CASSPSLRSDGQPQHF.

This clone was detected once. This chain links TRBV3-1 (or the pseudogene TRBV3-2) with TRBJ2-7, with D maybe TRBD2 (5 bases). V was clipped by 0 bases and J by 2 bases, with 11 bases between them. The CDR3 totals 15 residues. Germline V gene lookup returns CDR1 LGHDT and CDR2 YNNKEL (reference sequence). Here the CDR3 DNA reads TGTGCCAGCAGCCAAGATCAGTCCGGGGCCTACGAGCAGTACTTC. It codes for CASSQDQSGAYEQYF.